These T cell receptor beta chains were read from a single sample in a study of beta chain features in type 1 diabetes. TCRdb keeps only in-frame clones here, not all; method: immunoSEQ multiplex PCR. The sample includes a few hundred thousand clones, around 10% of them seen just once. The sequencing input was naive CD4+ T cells from blood. These receptors were obtained from a woman aged 25-40 years in good health. Both conserved end residues are part of each CDR3. The D gene is left open where the match is weak. Where a row states a size, it is once, few, many or the class of an expanded clone; other rows omit it.

clone size,J gene,V gene,D gene,CDR3 DNA,CDR3 protein
NA,TRBJ2-4,TRBV10-2,NA,TGCGCCAGCAGTGAGTCGACCGGAGCGATTCAGTACTTC,CASSESTGAIQYF
NA,TRBJ1-4,TRBV25-1,TRBD1,TGTGCCAGCAGGGGGACAGGGAATGAAAAACTGTTTTTT,CASRGTGNEKLFF
few,TRBJ2-7,TRBV9,NA,TGTGCCAGCAGCGTAGGGCGCGCCGGGATCTACGAGCAGTACTTC,CASSVGRAGIYEQYF
NA,TRBJ2-5,TRBV19,TRBD1,TGTGCCAGTAGACTACAGGGGGCAAGCCAAGAGACCCAGTACTTC,CASRLQGASQETQYF
few,TRBJ2-1,TRBV7-3,TRBD2,TGTGCCAGCAGCCTTAGTAGCGGGGAGCAGTTCTTC,CASSLSSGEQFF
NA,TRBJ2-7,TRBV7-2,NA,TGTGCCAGCAGACCGGACAGCGAGACCTACGAGCAGTACTTC,CASRPDSETYEQYF
few,TRBJ2-5,TRBV19,NA,TGTGCCAGTAGCGGACAACACCAAGAGACCCAGTACTTC,CASSGQHQETQYF
few,TRBJ1-2,TRBV19,NA,TGTGCCAGTAGCGCCCAGGGCTTTCTTGGCTACACCTTC,CASSAQGFLGYTF
NA,TRBJ2-5,TRBV7-9,NA,TGTGCCAGCAGCTTCGGTCTGAAGACCCAGTACTTC,CASSFGLKTQYF
NA,TRBJ1-4,TRBV7-9,TRBD1,TGTGCCAGCAGCCGGGGGGACAGGGCCGAAAAACTGTTTTTT,CASSRGDRAEKLFF
few,TRBJ2-7,TRBV28,NA,TGTGCCAGCAGTCCATGGGTAGCCCTCTCCTACGAGCAGTACTTC,CASSPWVALSYEQYF
NA,TRBJ2-1,TRBV5-4,TRBD2,TGTGCCAGCAGCTTTAGCGGGTCCTACAATGAGCAGTTCTTC,CASSFSGSYNEQFF
few,TRBJ2-2,TRBV29-1,TRBD2,TGCAGCGCTCGATCGCTAGCGGGAGGAGGCACCGGGGAGCTGTTTTTT,CSARSLAGGGTGELFF
NA,TRBJ2-1,TRBV4-2,TRBD2,TGTGCCAGCGCGTATGGCGGGAGCAAGGACAATGAGCAGTTCTTC,CASAYGGSKDNEQFF
few,TRBJ2-1,TRBV9,TRBD1,TGTGCCAGCACCGTTACCTGGGACAGCTACAATGAGCAGTTCTTC,CASTVTWDSYNEQFF
few,TRBJ1-2,TRBV30,TRBD1,TGTGCCTGGGGTAAGGGACAGGGGGCGACTTCTAACTATGGCTACACCTTC,CAWGKGQGATSNYGYTF
NA,TRBJ1-2,TRBV28,NA,TGTGCCAGCAGGCCGGACTGGAACTATGGCTACACCTTC,CASRPDWNYGYTF
NA,TRBJ1-2,TRBV18,NA,TGTGCCAGCTCACCACCGAATCCGGGGTCGGGGTATGGCTACACCTTC,CASSPPNPGSGYGYTF